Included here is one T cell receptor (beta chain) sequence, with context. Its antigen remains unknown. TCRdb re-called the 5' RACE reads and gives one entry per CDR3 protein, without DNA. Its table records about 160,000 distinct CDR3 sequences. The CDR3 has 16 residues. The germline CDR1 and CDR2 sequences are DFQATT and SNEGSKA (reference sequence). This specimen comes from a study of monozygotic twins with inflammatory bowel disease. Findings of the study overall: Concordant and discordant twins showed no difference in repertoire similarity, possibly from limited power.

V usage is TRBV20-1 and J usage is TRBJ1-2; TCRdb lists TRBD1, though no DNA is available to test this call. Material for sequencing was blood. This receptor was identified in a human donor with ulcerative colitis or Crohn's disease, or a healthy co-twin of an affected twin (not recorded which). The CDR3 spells CSATHPNRGREDGYTF.